This T cell receptor beta chain comes out of a study of blood T cell repertoires in COVID-19 (TCRdb year 2020). Study-wide context: Samples from collaborators originated in the United States, Italy and Spain and spanned both the acute and convalescent phases of COVID-19. The samples were drawn from two sources: the first 160 participants of the ongoing ImmuneRACE study, and 1,254 subjects contributed by 6 global collaborators. The dataset comprised deeply sampled blood TCRbeta repertoires from subjects exposed to, actively infected with, or recovered from COVID-19. The prospective study material was composed of cDNA or gDNA derived from T cells, B-cell-depleted T cells, or PBMCs. The repertoires were released in a freely available public database intended as a resource for research on the immune response to SARS-CoV-2. Where available, HLA class I and class II types were taken from metadata supplied by the sample provider and were not determined by assay-based typing. A de-identified subject ID, COVID-19 status, age in years and sex were almost always included in the sample metadata.

General findings and caveats noted by the study authors: Clinical and demographic metadata were provided uncurated, with the amount varying by source and participant.

The CDR3, cysteine through phenylalanine, is 13 amino acids long. The sequence is cut down to CDR3 DNA, 39 bases in frame from base 1. Trimming removed 1 base from V and 1 base from J, leaving 4 bases between the germline ends. From the germline V gene, CDR1 is SGHTA and CDR2 is FQGNSA. The immunoSEQ Assay, a bias-controlled multiplex PCR, was used to amplify TCRbeta CDR3 regions from genomic DNA. The published analysis was carried out like this. Within the assay, amplification of reference gene primers was used to estimate how many nucleated cells each sample contained. To quantify the absolute abundance of each unique TCRbeta CDR3 rearrangement, sequence reads were collapsed and filtered. For each sample, productive Simpson clonality was calculated as the square root of Simpson's diversity index across productive rearrangements. As stored in TCRdb, this immuneACCESS dataset retains in-frame rearrangements with V and J assigned. A fraction of the clones does not appear; measured against another copy, unresolved V genes explain less than half of the discrepancy, and the remainder lacks a known reason. That table gives V, J and clone size, and the DNA gave D and trimming. Here the sample has over 150,000 clones; around 90% occur a single time. Around 0.63% of the sample comes from the top ten.

At one collaborating source in Seattle, patients were enrolled during active infection and were followed longitudinally through the course of disease. Whole blood was collected in K2EDTA tubes by collaborating institutions according to the institutions' own protocols. Collaborator samples were shipped for TCRbeta analysis as frozen whole blood, isolated PBMCs, or DNA extracted from either sample type. Note on this clone: It has no known antigen specificity. Base qualities were left out, and no much larger clone turns up one base away. Different DNA sequences within this sample yield the same CDR3.

What was sequenced was peripheral blood. This receptor was obtained from a man in his sixties with COVID-19, enrolled during active disease. The chain couples TRBV7-2 to TRBJ1-1, with the D gene uncertain. The CDR3 is CASSLGRNTEAFF. The nucleotides read TGTGCCAGCAGCTTAGGTAGGAACACTGAAGCTTTCTTT.